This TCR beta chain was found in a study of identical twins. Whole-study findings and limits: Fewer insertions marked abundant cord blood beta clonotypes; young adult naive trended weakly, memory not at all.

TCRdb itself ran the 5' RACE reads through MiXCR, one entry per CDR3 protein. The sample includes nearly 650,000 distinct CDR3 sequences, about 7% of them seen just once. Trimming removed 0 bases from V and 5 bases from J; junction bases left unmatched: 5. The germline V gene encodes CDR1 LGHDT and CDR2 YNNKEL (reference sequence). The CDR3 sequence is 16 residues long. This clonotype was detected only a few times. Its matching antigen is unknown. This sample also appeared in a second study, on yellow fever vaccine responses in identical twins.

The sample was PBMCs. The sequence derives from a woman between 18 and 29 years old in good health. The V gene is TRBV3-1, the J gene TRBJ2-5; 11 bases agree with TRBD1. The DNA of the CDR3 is TGTGCCAGCAGCCAAGAAAGGACAGGGGGCCTGGAGACCCAGTACTTC. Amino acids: CASSQERTGGLETQYF.